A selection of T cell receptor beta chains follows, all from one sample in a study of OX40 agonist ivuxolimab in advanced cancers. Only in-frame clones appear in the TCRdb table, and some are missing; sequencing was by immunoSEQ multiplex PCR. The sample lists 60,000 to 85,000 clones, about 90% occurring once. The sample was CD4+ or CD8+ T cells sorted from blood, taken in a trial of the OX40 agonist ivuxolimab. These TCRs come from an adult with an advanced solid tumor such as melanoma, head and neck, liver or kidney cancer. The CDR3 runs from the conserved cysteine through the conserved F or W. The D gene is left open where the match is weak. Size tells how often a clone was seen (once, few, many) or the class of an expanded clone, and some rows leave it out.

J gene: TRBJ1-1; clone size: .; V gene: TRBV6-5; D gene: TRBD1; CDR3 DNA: TGTGCCAGCAGTTACGACAGGACAGGGATGAACACTGAAGCTTTCTTT; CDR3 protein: CASSYDRTGMNTEAFF
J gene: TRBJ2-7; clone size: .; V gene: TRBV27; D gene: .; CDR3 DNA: TGTGCCAGCAGCTGGTCAGAGTCCTACGAGCAGTACTTC; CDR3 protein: CASSWSESYEQYF
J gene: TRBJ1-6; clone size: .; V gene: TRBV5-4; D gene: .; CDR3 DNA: TGTGCCAGCAGCTTGCCAGGGAGCTATAATTCACCCCTCCACTTT; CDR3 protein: CASSLPGSYNSPLHF
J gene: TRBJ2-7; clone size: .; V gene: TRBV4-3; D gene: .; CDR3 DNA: TGCGCCAGCAGCCAAGATACCGGGGGGCATTTCTACGAGCAGTACTTC; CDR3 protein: CASSQDTGGHFYEQYF
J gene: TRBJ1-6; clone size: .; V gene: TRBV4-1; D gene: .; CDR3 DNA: TGCGCCAGCAGCCAAGAACCACAGGGATATAATTCACCCCTCCACTTT; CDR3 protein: CASSQEPQGYNSPLHF
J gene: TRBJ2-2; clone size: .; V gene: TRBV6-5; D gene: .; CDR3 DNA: TGTGCCAGCAGGATCACGTTGGCCGGGGAGCTGTTTTTT; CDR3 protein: CASRITLAGELFF
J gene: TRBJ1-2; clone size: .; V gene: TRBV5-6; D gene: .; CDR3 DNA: TGTGCCAGCAGCTTGGGTAGGGGGGTCTATGGCTACACCTTC; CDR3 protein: CASSLGRGVYGYTF
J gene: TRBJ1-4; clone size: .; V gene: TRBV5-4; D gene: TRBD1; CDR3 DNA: TGTGCCAGCAGCTTGGGGACAGGGGGAGAAAAACTGTTTTTT; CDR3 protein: CASSLGTGGEKLFF
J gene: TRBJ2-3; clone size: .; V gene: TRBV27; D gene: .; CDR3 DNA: TGTGCCAGCAGTTTATTTAGAGGGAGCGCAGATACGCAGTATTTT; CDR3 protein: CASSLFRGSADTQYF
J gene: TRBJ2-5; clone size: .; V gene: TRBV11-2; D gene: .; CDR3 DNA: TGTGCCAGCAGCCAGTCAATTGCAGAGACCCAGTACTTC; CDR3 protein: CASSQSIAETQYF
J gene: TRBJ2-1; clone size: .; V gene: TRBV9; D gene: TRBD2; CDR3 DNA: TGTGCCAGCAGCGTTCCAGGCGGGGGGGCTTTCAATGAGCAGTTCTTC; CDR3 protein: CASSVPGGGAFNEQFF
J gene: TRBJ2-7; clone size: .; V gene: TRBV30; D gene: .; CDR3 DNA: TGTGCCTGGAGTCGGGACTCGACGTACGAGCAGTACTTC; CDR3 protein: CAWSRDSTYEQYF
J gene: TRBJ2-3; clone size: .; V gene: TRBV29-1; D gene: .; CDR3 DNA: TGCAGCGCCGAACCGACGCAAACTGGCGCAGATACGCAGTATTTT; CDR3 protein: CSAEPTQTGADTQYF
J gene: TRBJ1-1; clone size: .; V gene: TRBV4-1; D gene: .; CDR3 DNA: TGCGCCAGCAGCCAAGGGGGGGCGCTGGACACTGAAGCTTTCTTT; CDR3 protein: CASSQGGALDTEAFF
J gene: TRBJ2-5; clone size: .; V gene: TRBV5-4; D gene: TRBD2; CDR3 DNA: TGTGCCAGCAGCTTGCAAGCTTTCCGCGGGGGATACCAAGAGACCCAGTACTTC; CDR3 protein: CASSLQAFRGGYQETQYF
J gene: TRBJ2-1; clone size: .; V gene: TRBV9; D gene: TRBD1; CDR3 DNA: TGTGCCAGCAGCGCTACGGGACAGGGTCACAATGAGCAGTTCTTC; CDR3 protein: CASSATGQGHNEQFF
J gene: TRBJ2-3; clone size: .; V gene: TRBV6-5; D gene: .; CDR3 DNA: TGTGCCAGCAGTTACTCGAAGACAGGCACAGATACGCAGTATTTT; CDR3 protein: CASSYSKTGTDTQYF
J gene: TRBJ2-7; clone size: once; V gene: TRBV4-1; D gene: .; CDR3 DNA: TGCGCCAGCAGCCAAGAAGGAGTGGCCTACGAGCAGTACTTC; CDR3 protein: CASSQEGVAYEQYF
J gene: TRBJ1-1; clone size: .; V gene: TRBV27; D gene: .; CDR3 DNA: TGTGCCAGCAGTCCGGGACAAATATCTGAAGCTTTCTTT; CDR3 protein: CASSPGQISEAFF
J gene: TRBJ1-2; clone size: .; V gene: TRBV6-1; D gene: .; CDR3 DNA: TGTGCCAGCAGTGAAGCCCTATTATTTGGCTACACCTTC; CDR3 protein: CASSEALLFGYTF
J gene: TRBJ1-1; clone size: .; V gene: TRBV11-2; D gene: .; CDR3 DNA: TGTGCCAGCAGCTTACAGACAGTTTACACTGAAGCTTTCTTT; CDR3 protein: CASSLQTVYTEAFF
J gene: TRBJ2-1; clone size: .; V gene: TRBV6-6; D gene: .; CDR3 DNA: TGTGCCAGCAGTTATAATAGCTTAAAAGAGCAGTTCTTC; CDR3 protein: CASSYNSLKEQFF
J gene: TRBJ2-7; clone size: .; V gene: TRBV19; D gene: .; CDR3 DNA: TGTGCCAGTAAATTCACGGACAGCTACTACGAGCAGTACTTC; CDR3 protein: CASKFTDSYYEQYF
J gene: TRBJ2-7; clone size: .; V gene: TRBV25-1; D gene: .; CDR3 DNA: TGTGCCAGCAGTGACGCCTGGACAGGGAGGGTGGGCGAGCAGTACTTC; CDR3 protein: CASSDAWTGRVGEQYF
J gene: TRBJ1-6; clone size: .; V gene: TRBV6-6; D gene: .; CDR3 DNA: TGTGCCAGCATGGTCACCACCTATAATTCACCCCTCCACTTT; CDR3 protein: CASMVTTYNSPLHF
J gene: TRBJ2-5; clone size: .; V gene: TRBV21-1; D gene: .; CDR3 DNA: TGTGCCAGCAGCAAAGAGACCCAGTACTTC; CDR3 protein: CASSKETQYF
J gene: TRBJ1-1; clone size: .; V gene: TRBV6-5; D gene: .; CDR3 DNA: TGTGCCAGCAGTTACTCGGGCAGGGTAGACACTGAAGCTTTCTTT; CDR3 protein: CASSYSGRVDTEAFF
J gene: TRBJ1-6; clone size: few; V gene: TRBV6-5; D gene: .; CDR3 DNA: TGTGCCAGCAGTTACCGATTCCGGGACGTTGATGTACCCCTCCACTTT; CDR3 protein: CASSYRFRDVDVPLHF
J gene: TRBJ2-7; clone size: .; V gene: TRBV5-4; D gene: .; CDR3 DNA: TGTGCCAGCAGTACTCAGGGGAACGAGCAGTACTTC; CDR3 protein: CASSTQGNEQYF
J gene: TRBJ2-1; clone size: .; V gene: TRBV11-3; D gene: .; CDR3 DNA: TGTGCCAGCAGCTTAAACAGCTACAATGAGCAGTTCTTC; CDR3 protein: CASSLNSYNEQFF
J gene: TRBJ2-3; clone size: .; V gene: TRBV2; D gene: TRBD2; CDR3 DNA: TGTGCCAGCAGTTGGACTAGCGGGGGAGGCCCCGGCACAGATACGCAGTATTTT; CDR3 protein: CASSWTSGGGPGTDTQYF
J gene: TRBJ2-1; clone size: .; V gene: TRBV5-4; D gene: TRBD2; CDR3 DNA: TGTGCCAGCAGCCAGACTAGCGGGGGGGCACCTAATTACAATGAGCAGTTCTTC; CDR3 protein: CASSQTSGGAPNYNEQFF
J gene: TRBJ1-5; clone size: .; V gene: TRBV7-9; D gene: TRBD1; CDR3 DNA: TGTGCCAGCAGCTTAGCCGACAGGGGCGGCAATCAGCCCCAGCATTTT; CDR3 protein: CASSLADRGGNQPQHF
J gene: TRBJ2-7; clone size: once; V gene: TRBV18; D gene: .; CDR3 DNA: TGTGCCAGCTCACCACCGGACGGACCCTACGAGCAGTACTTC; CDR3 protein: CASSPPDGPYEQYF
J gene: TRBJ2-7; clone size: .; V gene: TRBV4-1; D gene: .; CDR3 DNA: TGCGCCAGCAGCCAAGCAGGGCGCGAGCAGTACTTC; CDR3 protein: CASSQAGREQYF
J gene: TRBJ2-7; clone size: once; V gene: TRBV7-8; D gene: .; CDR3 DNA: TGTGCCAGCAGCCCCTTTGGGGCTCACTACGAGCAGTACTTC; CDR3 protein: CASSPFGAHYEQYF
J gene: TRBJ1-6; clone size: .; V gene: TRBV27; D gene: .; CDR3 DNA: TGTGCCAGCAGCCTGGTTAGCACAGGGATTTCACCCCTCCACTTT; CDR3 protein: CASSLVSTGISPLHF
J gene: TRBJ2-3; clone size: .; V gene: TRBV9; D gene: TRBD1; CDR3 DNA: TGTGCCAGCAGCCTACGGACAGGGCGAGATACGCAGTATTTT; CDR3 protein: CASSLRTGRDTQYF
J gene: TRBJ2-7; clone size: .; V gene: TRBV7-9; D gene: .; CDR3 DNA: TGTGCCAGCAGCTTAGGAAATGGACCCTACGAGCAGTACTTC; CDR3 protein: CASSLGNGPYEQYF
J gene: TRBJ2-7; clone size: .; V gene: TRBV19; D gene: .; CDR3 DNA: TGTGCCAGTAGTATCACAGGGTTGGGCGCCTACGAGCAGTACTTC; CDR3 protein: CASSITGLGAYEQYF
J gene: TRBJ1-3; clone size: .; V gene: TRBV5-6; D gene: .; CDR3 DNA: TGTGCCAGCAGCTTGGGGGGAAGGTCCTACTCTGGAAACACCATATATTTT; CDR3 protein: CASSLGGRSYSGNTIYF
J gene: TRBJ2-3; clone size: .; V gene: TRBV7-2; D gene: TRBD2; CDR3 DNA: TGTGCCAGCAGCTTAGAGATTAGCGGGGCGGAGGAAGATACGCAGTATTTT; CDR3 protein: CASSLEISGAEEDTQYF
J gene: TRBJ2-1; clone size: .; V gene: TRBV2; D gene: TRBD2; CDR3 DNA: TGTGCCAGCAGGGGACTAGCCGCCTACAATGAGCAGTTCTTC; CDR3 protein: CASRGLAAYNEQFF
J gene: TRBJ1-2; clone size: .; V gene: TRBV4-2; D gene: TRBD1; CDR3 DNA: TGTGCCAGCAGCCCGGGACAGGAGGGCTATGGCTACACCTTC; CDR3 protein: CASSPGQEGYGYTF
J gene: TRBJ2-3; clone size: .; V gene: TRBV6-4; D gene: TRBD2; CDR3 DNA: TGTGCCAGCAGTGCATACGCGGGGGGATACACAGATACGCAGTATTTT; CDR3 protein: CASSAYAGGYTDTQYF
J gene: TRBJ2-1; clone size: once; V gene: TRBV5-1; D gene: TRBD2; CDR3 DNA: TGCGCCAGCAGCTTGGCTACTAGCGGGTCGGGCAATGAGCAGTTCTTC; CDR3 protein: CASSLATSGSGNEQFF
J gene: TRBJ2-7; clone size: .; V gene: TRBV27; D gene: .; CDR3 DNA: TGTGCCAGCAGTTTGTCAGCTCCCTACGAGCAGTACTTC; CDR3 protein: CASSLSAPYEQYF
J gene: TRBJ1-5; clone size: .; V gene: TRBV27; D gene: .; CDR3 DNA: TGTGCCAGCAGTTCGGGGACGGTCGATCAGCCCCAGCATTTT; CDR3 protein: CASSSGTVDQPQHF
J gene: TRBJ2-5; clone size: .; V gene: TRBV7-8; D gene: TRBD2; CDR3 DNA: TGTGCCAGCAGCTTAGGGCTAGCGGGGGGGCCACGGCAAGAGACCCAGTACTTC; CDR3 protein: CASSLGLAGGPRQETQYF
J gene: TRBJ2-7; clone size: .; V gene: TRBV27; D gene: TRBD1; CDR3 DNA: TGTGCCAGCAGTCGTGGATCAGGGGGCTACGAGCAGTACTTC; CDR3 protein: CASSRGSGGYEQYF
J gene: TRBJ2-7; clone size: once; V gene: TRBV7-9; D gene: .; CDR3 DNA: TGTGCCAGCAGCTTCCTCCTCCCGGGACGGAACCCCTACGAGCAGTACTTC; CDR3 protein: CASSFLLPGRNPYEQYF
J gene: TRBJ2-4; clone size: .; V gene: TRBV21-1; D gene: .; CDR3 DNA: TGTGCCAGCAGCAAAAAGGTCCCTGACAGCCTTAAAAACATTCAGTACTTC; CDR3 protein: CASSKKVPDSLKNIQYF
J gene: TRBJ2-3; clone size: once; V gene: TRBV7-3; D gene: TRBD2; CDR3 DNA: TGTGCCAGCAGCTTAGCGGGGGGGCGCACAGATACGCAGTATTTT; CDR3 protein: CASSLAGGRTDTQYF
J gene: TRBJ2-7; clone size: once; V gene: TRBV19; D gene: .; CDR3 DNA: TGTGCCACCTGGGACGCAAGCTCCTACGAGCAGTACTTC; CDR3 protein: CATWDASSYEQYF